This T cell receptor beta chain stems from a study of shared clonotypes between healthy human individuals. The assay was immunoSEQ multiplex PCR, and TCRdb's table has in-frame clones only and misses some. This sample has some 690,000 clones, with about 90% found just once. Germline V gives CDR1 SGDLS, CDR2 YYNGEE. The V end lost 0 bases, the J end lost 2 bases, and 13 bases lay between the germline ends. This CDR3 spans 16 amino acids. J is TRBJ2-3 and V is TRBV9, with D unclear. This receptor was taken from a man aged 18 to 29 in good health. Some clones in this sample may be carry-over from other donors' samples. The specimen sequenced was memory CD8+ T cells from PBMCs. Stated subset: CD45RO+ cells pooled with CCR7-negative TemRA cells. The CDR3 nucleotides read TGTGCCAGCAGCGTAGGGCCGACCCTACACACAGATACGCAGTATTTT. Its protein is CASSVGPTLHTDTQYF.